This T cell receptor (beta chain) was obtained from a study of T cells of healthy individuals. The CDR3 spans 16 residues. V gave up 2 bases and J gave up 2 bases; unmatched junction bases: 6. CDR1 is SGHRS and CDR2 is YFSETQ in the germline V gene. TCRdb ran MiXCR on the 5' RACE reads and lists one entry per CDR3 protein. The repertoire holds about 40,000 distinct CDR3 sequences, with 4.5% as singletons. This chain connects TRBV5-1 to TRBJ2-3; TRBD2 matches 9 bases. This TCR was sampled from a human donor in good health. CDR3 in amino acids: CASSFISGGITDTQYF. The DNA for the CDR3 is TGCGCCAGCAGCTTTATCAGCGGGGGGATCACAGATACGCAGTATTTT.